This entry lists 31 T cell receptor beta chains sequenced from one sample in a study of T cell changes during pregnancy in multiple sclerosis (dated by TCRdb to 2018 to 2020). The library came from the immunoSEQ multiplex PCR assay. TCRdb re-hosts the immuneACCESS table, in-frame sequences only. Its copies lack some clones; in the studies checked, an unresolved V gene accounts for under half of them, and the cause for the rest is not known. Within this sample are approximately 22,000 clones, with roughly 93% of them counted one time only. Together, the top ten hold about 7% of the sample. The sequences come from CD8+ T cells from peripheral blood mononuclear cells, collected in the third trimester of pregnancy. These receptors were collected from a female donor with multiple sclerosis, enrolled in a pregnancy study.

This chain links TRBV28 with TRBJ2-1, with TRBD1 identical over 10 bases. Germline V CDR1 and CDR2: MDHEN, SYDVKM. The CDR3 sequence is 15 residues long. The V segment lost 7 bases and the J segment 6 bases; nucleotides outside the gene matches: 9. Written as DNA, the CDR3 is TGTGCCAGCATCCTCGGACAGGGGGTCTTCAATGAGCAGTTCTTC. Residues: CASILGQGVFNEQFF.

The chain couples TRBV4-2 to TRBJ2-7, with 11 bases aligning to TRBD2. Unmatched junction bases numbered 9, after V lost 4 bases and J lost 4 bases. The CDR3 spans 16 residues. From germline, CDR1 is LGHNA and CDR2 YNFKEQ. CDR3 nucleotides: TGTGCCAGCAGCCGGTATTTAGCGGGGGGGCCGTACGAGCAGTACTTC. Translation: CASSRYLAGGPYEQYF.

The chain combines TRBV28 with TRBJ2-7; the D is unclear. Trimming took off 6 bases at V and 2 bases at J, with 17 bases between the two ends. The germline CDR1 and CDR2 sequences are MDHEN and SYDVKM. This CDR3 comprises 15 residues. The CDR3 DNA is TGTGCCAGCAGCCCAGGCGCACAGATGGCCTACGAGCAGTACTTC. The encoded protein is CASSPGAQMAYEQYF.

This clone is a singleton in its sample. The genes are TRBV19 and TRBJ2-1, with TRBD2 identical over 8 bases. V dropped 6 bases and J dropped 0; count of bases not matched to a gene: 1. CDR3 size: 14 residues. Germline CDR1 and CDR2: LNHDA and SQIVND (reference sequence). CDR3 DNA: TGTGCCAGTAGACTAGCGGCCTCCTACAATGAGCAGTTCTTC. It codes for CASRLAASYNEQFF.

The V call is TRBV27, the J call TRBJ1-5, with 8 bases aligning to TRBD1. Germline V gene lookup returns CDR1 MNHEY and CDR2 SMNVEV (reference sequence). The ends lost 5 bases at V and 6 bases at J; junction bases unmatched: 6. The CDR3 extends over 14 amino acids. CDR3 protein: CASSPGQGGQPQHF. CDR3 coding DNA: TGTGCCAGCAGTCCCGGACAGGGAGGTCAGCCCCAGCATTTT.

The V and J genes are TRBV6-4 and TRBJ1-4, with D possibly matching TRBD1 (6 bases). V lost 4 bases to trimming and J lost 3 bases, with 12 bases between them. CDR1 is MRHNA, CDR2 SNTAGT, per germline. The length of the CDR3 is 15 residues. The CDR3 here is CASSATGLPNEKLFF. As DNA, the CDR3 is TGTGCCAGCAGTGCCACAGGGTTGCCTAATGAAAAACTGTTTTTT.

The rearrangement joins TRBV10-2 to TRBJ2-3; TRBD2 matches 10 bases. The CDR3 consists of 18 residues. The ends lost 0 bases at V and 7 bases at J; junction bases unmatched: 13. The germline CDR1 and CDR2 sequences are WSHSY and SAAADI. The CDR3 protein is CASSESPLERGGRYTQYF. As DNA, the CDR3 is TGCGCCAGCAGTGAGTCCCCGCTCGAGCGGGGGGGCCGGTATACGCAGTATTTT.

This chain joins TRBV28 and TRBJ2-7; perhaps TRBD2 as D (5 bases). CDR3 length equals 14 residues. Germline CDR1 reads MDHEN; CDR2 reads SYDVKM. Trimming removed 5 bases at V and 5 bases at J, with 16 bases between. The CDR3, as DNA: TGTGCCAGCAGTCCCGGGGTCCAGTTTAACGAGCAGTACTTC. It yields the protein CASSPGVQFNEQYF.

The chain links TRBV5-1 to TRBJ2-7, with D possibly matching TRBD1 (6 bases). V was shortened by 4 bases and J by 3 bases, with 14 bases between the two germline ends. Per the germline V gene, CDR1 is SGHRS and CDR2 is YFSETQ. This CDR3 spans 14 amino acids. The CDR3 DNA is TGCGCCAGCAGCCCAGGGGTGCCAGACTACGAGCAGTACTTC. It yields the protein CASSPGVPDYEQYF.

This chain connects TRBV4-1 to TRBJ1-2, with D perhaps matching TRBD1 (6 bases). Germline CDR1 MGHRA, CDR2 YSYEKL. Deletions cut 1 base from V and 4 bases from J, with 13 bases between. The CDR3 consists of 15 residues. CDR3 bases: TGCGCCAGCAGCCAAGCACACCCACAGGGCTATGGCTACACCTTC. Translation gives CASSQAHPQGYGYTF.

This clone was picked up one time. The rearrangement links TRBV7-9 to TRBJ2-3; tentatively, D is TRBD2 (6 bases). The CDR3 loop spans 16 amino acids. The germline V and J ends were trimmed by 1 base and 4 bases, with 15 bases remaining between them. The V gene's germline CDR1 is SEHNR and CDR2 FQNEAQ (reference sequence). The CDR3 nucleotides read TGTGCCAGCAGCTTAGGGAGGCTAGCGCCATCAGATACGCAGTATTTT. It specifies CASSLGRLAPSDTQYF.

V is TRBV19 and J is TRBJ1-1; D is possibly TRBD1 (5 bases). The CDR3 totals 12 residues. V was clipped by 2 bases and J by 5 bases, with 6 bases between them. Germline CDR1 and CDR2: LNHDA and SQIVND (reference sequence). CDR3 bases: TGTGCCAGTAGTATACAGGGAACTGAAGCTTTCTTT. Protein: CASSIQGTEAFF.

The chain employs TRBV4-1 and TRBJ2-1; 8 nucleotides match TRBD2. The CDR3 length is 15 residues. CDR1 and CDR2 from the germline V gene are MGHRA and YSYEKL. V trimming: 3 bases; J trimming: 8 bases; junction bases outside the gene matches: 9. CDR3 sequence reads: CASSHAPGLVDEQFF. The CDR3 nucleotides read TGCGCCAGCAGCCACGCTCCGGGACTAGTAGATGAGCAGTTCTTC.

The genes are TRBV28 and TRBJ1-5; no clear D gene. The V end was cut by 5 bases, the J end by 6 bases, with 14 bases between. The CDR3 covers 14 residues. Germline V gene data show CDR1 as MDHEN and CDR2 as SYDVKM. CDR3 sequence (DNA): TGTGCCAGCAGTGGACTCGGATCCGGTCAGCCCCAGCATTTT. This gives the protein CASSGLGSGQPQHF.

This clone is a singleton in its sample. The chain links TRBV9 to TRBJ2-1, with D possibly being TRBD1 (6 bases). CDR3 length: 18 amino acids. The germline V and J ends were trimmed by 3 bases and 7 bases, with 26 bases remaining between them. The germline V gene has CDR1 SGDLS and CDR2 YYNGEE. In DNA, the CDR3 is TGTGCCAGCAGCGCCCCCCATGGTATTAGCCTGCAGGGGAATGAGCAGTTCTTC. This codes for CASSAPHGISLQGNEQFF.

This chain links TRBV27 with TRBJ1-1; D gene unclear. The CDR3 contains 15 residues. Germline assignment: CDR1 MNHEY and CDR2 SMNVEV (reference sequence). V was trimmed by 0 bases and J by 7 bases, leaving 15 bases between them. The CDR3 sequence is CASSLSAADSLEAFF. The CDR3 DNA reads as TGTGCCAGCAGTTTATCGGCGGCTGATAGTCTTGAAGCTTTCTTT.

This chain joins TRBV29-1 and TRBJ2-1; TRBD1 matches at 9 bases. This CDR3 spans 14 amino acids. In germline, CDR1 is SQVTM, CDR2 ANQGSEA. The V segment lost 2 bases and the J segment 9 bases; nucleotides outside the gene matches: 8. CDR3: CSVERQGVFSEQFF. The DNA of the CDR3 is TGCAGCGTTGAACGACAGGGGGTGTTCAGTGAGCAGTTCTTC.

V is TRBV6-1 and J is TRBJ2-5; 12 bases line up with TRBD2. The length of the CDR3 is 15 residues. With V trimmed by 2 bases and J by 4 bases, 2 bases remained unmatched. Germline CDR1 and CDR2: MNHNS and SASEGT. The CDR3 reads CASSELAGGPETQYF. In nucleotides, the CDR3 is TGTGCCAGCAGTGAACTAGCGGGGGGGCCAGAGACCCAGTACTTC.

The chain combines TRBV9 with TRBJ2-2; TRBD1 matches at 7 bases. J was trimmed by 0 bases and V by 0 bases; bases with no gene match: 5. The CDR3 runs 17 residues. Germline V lookup: CDR1 SGDLS, CDR2 YYNGEE. CDR3 DNA: TGTGCCAGCAGCGTAGCTGTTGGGACAGCGAACACCGGGGAGCTGTTTTTT. Translation gives CASSVAVGTANTGELFF.

The chain is built from TRBV7-8 and TRBJ1-1; possible D gene TRBD1, 5 bases. Germline V lookup: CDR1 SGHVS, CDR2 FQNEAQ. The CDR3 is 12 residues long. Deletions cut 8 bases from V and 1 base from J, with 8 bases between. The CDR3 DNA is TGTGCCAGCCTCACAGGGAACACTGAAGCTTTCTTT. This gives the protein CASLTGNTEAFF.

The chain links TRBV6-1 to TRBJ1-5; a weak D match, TRBD1 (5 bases). The germline V gene encodes CDR1 MNHNS and CDR2 SASEGT. V shed 7 bases and J shed 0 bases, with 10 bases lying between them. The CDR3 extends over 14 amino acids. This CDR3 reads CASTGINSNQPQHF. DNA of the CDR3: TGTGCCAGCACAGGGATTAATAGCAATCAGCCCCAGCATTTT.

The gene calls are TRBV28 and TRBJ1-1; D gene ambiguous. This CDR3 comprises 16 residues. V was clipped by 4 bases and J by 3 bases, with 18 bases between them. Germline assignment: CDR1 MDHEN and CDR2 SYDVKM. The CDR3 region has the DNA TGTGCCAGCAGTTCCCCGGGAAGGACTGGGGACACTGAAGCTTTCTTT. Amino acids: CASSSPGRTGDTEAFF.

The table lists this clone with a count of one. This chain links TRBV27 with TRBJ1-5; TRBD1 matches at 7 bases. The J segment lost 0 bases and the V segment lost 5 bases, leaving 13 bases of the junction unmatched. The CDR3 contains 18 residues. Germline V lookup: CDR1 MNHEY, CDR2 SMNVEV (reference sequence). Here the CDR3 reads CASSPLGQLGGSNQPQHF. CDR3 coding DNA: TGTGCCAGCAGTCCCCTGGGACAGTTGGGCGGTAGCAATCAGCCCCAGCATTTT.

In DNA, the CDR3 is TGCGCCAGCTGGGGGGGGACTCCTAACTATGGCTACACCTTC. Translating gives CASWGGTPNYGYTF. V and J are TRBV4-3 and TRBJ1-2; D is perhaps TRBD1 (5 bases). V was trimmed by 8 bases and J by 0 bases, leaving 13 bases between them. The CDR3 length is 14 residues. Germline CDR1 and CDR2: LGHNA and YSLEER.

This clone appeared a single time. J is TRBJ1-2 and V is TRBV5-4; D may be TRBD1 (6 bases). Trimming left V 6 bases short and J 6 bases short, with 18 bases between. Germline assignment: CDR1 SGHNT and CDR2 YYREEE (reference sequence). CDR3 length: 14 amino acids. CDR3 in DNA: TGTGCCAGCAATGAGGGGGAGAGACCGGATGGCTACACCTTC. This encodes CASNEGERPDGYTF. Full variable domain (remainder filled in from reference TRBV5-4 and TRBJ1-2): ETGVTQSPTHLIKTRGQQVTLRCSSQSGHNTVSWYQQALGQGPQFIFQYYREEENGRGNFPPRFSGLQFPNYSSELNVNALELDDSALYLCASNEGERPDGYTFGSGTRLTVV.

V is TRBV27 and J is TRBJ2-5; no definite D call. Germline CDR1 reads MNHEY; CDR2 reads SMNVEV (reference sequence). This CDR3 region has 15 residues. The V end lost 5 bases, the J end lost 1 base, and 14 bases lay between the germline ends. DNA for the CDR3: TGTGCCAGCAGTGCCTATGGGCAGCTCCAAGAGACCCAGTACTTC. It yields the protein CASSAYGQLQETQYF.

This chain links TRBV7-8 with TRBJ2-3; a possible D gene is TRBD2 (6 bases). Germline V gene lookup returns CDR1 SGHVS and CDR2 FQNEAQ. The CDR3 length is 17 residues. V dropped 1 base and J dropped 0 bases, with 14 bases sitting between them. The CDR3 region is CASSLVGGSSSTDTQYF. In nucleotides, the CDR3 is TGTGCCAGCAGCTTAGTCGGGGGAAGCTCTAGCACAGATACGCAGTATTTT. Based on the CDR3 plus reference TRBV7-8 and TRBJ2-3, the full variable domain is GAGVSQSPRYKVAKRGQDVALRCDPISGHVSLFWYQQALGQGPEFLTYFQNEAQLDKSGLPSDRFFAERPEGSVSTLKIQRTQQEDSAVYLCASSLVGGSSSTDTQYFGPGTRLTVL.

CDR3 residues: CASSPPGTGRTEAFF. The CDR3 DNA sequence: TGTGCCAGCAGTCCCCCCGGGACAGGACGCACTGAAGCTTTCTTT. The chain couples TRBV28 to TRBJ1-1; 8 positions agree with TRBD1. V was pared by 5 bases and J by 4 bases, with 9 bases of the junction left unmatched. Germline loops: CDR1 MDHEN, CDR2 SYDVKM. The length of the CDR3 is 15 residues.

This clone appeared once. The chain is built from TRBV30 and TRBJ2-1, with 9 bases identical to TRBD2. Germline V lookup: CDR1 GTSNPN, CDR2 SVGIG (reference sequence). This CDR3 spans 14 amino acids. Trimming cost V 5 bases and J 5 bases; bases outside gene matches: 7. The CDR3 reads CAWGEAGGDNEQFF. CDR3 bases: TGTGCCTGGGGGGAAGCGGGAGGAGACAATGAGCAGTTCTTC.

The chain employs TRBV5-1 and TRBJ2-5, with 9 positions matching TRBD2. The CDR3 is 18 amino acids. CDR1 SGHRS and CDR2 YFSETQ come from the germline V gene. V lost 4 bases and J lost 5; bases outside the gene matches: 18. The DNA for the CDR3 is TGCGCCAGCAGCACGTCCCACTCGGCGGGGGGGCGAAAGGAGACCCAGTACTTC. Protein product: CASSTSHSAGGRKETQYF.

Concerning this clone itself: An end of the junction differs from the germline gene, which may be a read error. The sample carries other DNA sequences with the same CDR3. The chain employs TRBV6-5 and TRBJ1-1; 7 nucleotides line up with TRBD1. From germline, CDR1 is MNHEY and CDR2 SVGAGI. The CDR3 extends over 15 amino acids. The CDR3 DNA is TGTGCCAGCAGTTACTTGGGACAGCTGAACACCGAAGCTTTCTTT. Protein product: CASSYLGQLNTEAFF.